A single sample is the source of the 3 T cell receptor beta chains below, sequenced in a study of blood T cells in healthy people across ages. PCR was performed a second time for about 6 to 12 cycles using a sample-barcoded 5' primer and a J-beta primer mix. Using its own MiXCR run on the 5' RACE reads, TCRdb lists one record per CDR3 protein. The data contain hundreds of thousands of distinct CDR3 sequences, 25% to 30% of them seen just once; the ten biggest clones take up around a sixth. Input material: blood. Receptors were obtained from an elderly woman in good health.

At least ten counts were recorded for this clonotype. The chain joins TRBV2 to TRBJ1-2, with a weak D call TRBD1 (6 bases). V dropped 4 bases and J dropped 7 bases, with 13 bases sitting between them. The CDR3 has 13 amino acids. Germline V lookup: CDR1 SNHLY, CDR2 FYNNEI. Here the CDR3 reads CASSVGGASGYTF. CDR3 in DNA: TGTGCCAGCAGTGTCGGGGGGGCGAGTGGCTACACCTTC.

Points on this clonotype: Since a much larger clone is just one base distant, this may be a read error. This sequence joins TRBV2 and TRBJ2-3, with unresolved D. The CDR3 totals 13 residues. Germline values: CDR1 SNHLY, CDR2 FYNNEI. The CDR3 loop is CAGSDPFTDTQYF. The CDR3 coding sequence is TGTGCCGGCAGTGATCCCTTCACAGATACGCAGTATTTT.

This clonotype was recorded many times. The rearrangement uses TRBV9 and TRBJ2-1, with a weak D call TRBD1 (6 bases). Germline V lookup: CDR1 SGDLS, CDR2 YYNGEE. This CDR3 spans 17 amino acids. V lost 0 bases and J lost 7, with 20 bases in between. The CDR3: CASSVAIRTVEDNEQFF. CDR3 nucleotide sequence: TGTGCCAGCAGCGTAGCCATTAGGACAGTGGAGGATAATGAGCAGTTCTTC.